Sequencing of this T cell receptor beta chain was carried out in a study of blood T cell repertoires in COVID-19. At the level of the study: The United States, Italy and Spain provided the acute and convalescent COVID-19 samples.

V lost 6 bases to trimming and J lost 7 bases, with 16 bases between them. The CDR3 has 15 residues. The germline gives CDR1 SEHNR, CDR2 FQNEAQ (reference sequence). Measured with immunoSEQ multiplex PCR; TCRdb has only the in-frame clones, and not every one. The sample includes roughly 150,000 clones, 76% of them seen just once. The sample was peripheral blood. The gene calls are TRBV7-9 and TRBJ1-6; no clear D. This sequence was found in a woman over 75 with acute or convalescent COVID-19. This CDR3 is CASSRVREKNSPLHF. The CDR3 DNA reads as TGTGCCAGCAGTCGTGTGAGGGAAAAAAATTCACCCCTCCACTTT.